This T cell receptor (beta chain) was obtained from a study of shared clonotypes between healthy human individuals. Turning to this clone: Its antigen remains unknown.

In the naive CD8 group, cells lacked CD45RO and were positively selected for CCR7, so terminally differentiated effector memory CD45RA+ cells were left out. Among the donors, all were Caucasian adults who lived in Nashville, Tennessee. General study findings and limits: Few donors limited the genetic and exposure-history diversity represented. Across a handful of donors, naive CD4 shared 4.5% to 6%, naive CD8 more than 3%, memory CD4 about 2.4%, memory CD8 about 0.4%. Non-shared clonotypes displayed generation probabilities falling below those of clonotypes present in all four donors.

This table comes from immunoSEQ multiplex PCR, and its TCRdb copy is limited to in-frame clones, with some not included. The sample has 660,000 or so clones, 95% to 96% seen once. V was trimmed by 1 base and J by 0 bases, leaving 3 bases between them. This CDR3 is 14 amino acids long. CDR1 is SGHVS, CDR2 FNYEAQ, per germline. Sequences were obtained from naive CD8+ T cells sorted from blood. This chain uses TRBV7-6 with TRBJ2-2; D remains unclear. This TCR was sampled from a young woman in good health. This chain's CDR3 is CASSLDPNTGELFF. The CDR3 DNA follows: TGTGCCAGCAGCTTAGATCCGAACACCGGGGAGCTGTTTTTT.